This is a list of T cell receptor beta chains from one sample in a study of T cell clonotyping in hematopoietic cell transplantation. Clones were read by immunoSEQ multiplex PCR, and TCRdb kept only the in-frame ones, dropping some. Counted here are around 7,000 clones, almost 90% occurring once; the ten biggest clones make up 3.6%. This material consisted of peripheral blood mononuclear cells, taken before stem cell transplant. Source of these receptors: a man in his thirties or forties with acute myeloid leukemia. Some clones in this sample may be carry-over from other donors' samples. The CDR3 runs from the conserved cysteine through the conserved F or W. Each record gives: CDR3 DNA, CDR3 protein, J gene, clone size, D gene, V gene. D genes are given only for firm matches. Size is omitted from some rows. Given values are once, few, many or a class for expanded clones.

DNA: TGTGCTAGCAGCTTACACGGCTCCCAAGGGGCCGGGGAGCTGTTTTTT
CDR3: CASSLHGSQGAGELFF
J: TRBJ2-2
size: -
D: -
V: TRBV7-7

DNA: TGTGCCAGCAGCCCGACACACGGGACTAGCGGGAGGGGGGTCAACGAGCAGTTCTTC
CDR3: CASSPTHGTSGRGVNEQFF
J: TRBJ2-1
size: -
D: TRBD2
V: TRBV7-2

DNA: TGTGCCAGCGGGTCGATAGAGGCGCAGTATTTT
CDR3: CASGSIEAQYF
J: TRBJ2-3
size: few
D: -
V: TRBV7-2

DNA: TGTGCCTGGAGTCGAGGACTAGAGATCCACGAGCAGTACTTC
CDR3: CAWSRGLEIHEQYF
J: TRBJ2-7
size: -
D: TRBD2
V: TRBV30

DNA: TGTGCCAGCTCCCAGCACAGGGCCTTTTCTGAAGCTTTCTTT
CDR3: CASSQHRAFSEAFF
J: TRBJ1-1
size: -
D: -
V: TRBV27

DNA: TGCAGCGTTGTTGGCAGCTCTGGAAACACCATATATTTT
CDR3: CSVVGSSGNTIYF
J: TRBJ1-3
size: -
D: -
V: TRBV29-1

DNA: TGTGCCAGCAGCTCCCAAAGGGGAGCAGATACGCAGTATTTT
CDR3: CASSSQRGADTQYF
J: TRBJ2-3
size: -
D: -
V: TRBV7-2

DNA: TGTGCCAGCAGCCACAGCGGGGGGAACACTGAAGCTTTCTTT
CDR3: CASSHSGGNTEAFF
J: TRBJ1-1
size: -
D: -
V: TRBV7-9

DNA: TGTGCCAGCAGCTTAGGACAGGACGATGCAACTAATGAAAAACTGTTTTTT
CDR3: CASSLGQDDATNEKLFF
J: TRBJ1-4
size: -
D: -
V: TRBV7-9

DNA: TGTGCCAGCAGTCCCCCTTCCCCAGAGACCCAGTACTTC
CDR3: CASSPPSPETQYF
J: TRBJ2-5
size: -
D: -
V: TRBV28

DNA: TGTGCCTGGAGTGTACGAACTCAGGGGCAGCCCCAGCATTTT
CDR3: CAWSVRTQGQPQHF
J: TRBJ1-5
size: few
D: -
V: TRBV30

DNA: TGTGCCAGCACCCCGTGGCCGGAGGAGGAAAAACTGTTTTTT
CDR3: CASTPWPEEEKLFF
J: TRBJ1-4
size: -
D: -
V: TRBV11-2

DNA: TGCGCCAGCAGCTTGTATGGGACGAGACGGGAGACCCAGTACTTC
CDR3: CASSLYGTRRETQYF
J: TRBJ2-5
size: few
D: -
V: TRBV5-1

DNA: TGTGCCAGCAGCTGGAGTAGGGAGAATACGGAGACCCAGTACTTC
CDR3: CASSWSRENTETQYF
J: TRBJ2-5
size: -
D: -
V: TRBV13

DNA: TGCGCCAGCAGCACCCCGGCTAGCGGGGTACCCACAGATACGCAGTATTTT
CDR3: CASSTPASGVPTDTQYF
J: TRBJ2-3
size: -
D: TRBD2
V: TRBV5-1

DNA: TGTGCCAGCACGACAGGTGGCACAGATACGCAGTATTTT
CDR3: CASTTGGTDTQYF
J: TRBJ2-3
size: -
D: -
V: TRBV28

DNA: TGTGCCAGCAGTTACTCAGTACTAGCGGGAATGGAAGAGCAGTACTTC
CDR3: CASSYSVLAGMEEQYF
J: TRBJ2-7
size: -
D: TRBD2
V: TRBV6-6

DNA: TGTGCCAGCAGCCGGGATAGAGTGACAGATACGCAGTATTTT
CDR3: CASSRDRVTDTQYF
J: TRBJ2-3
size: -
D: -
V: TRBV5-4

DNA: TGTGCCAGCAGCTGGACAGGGCTCGATAATGAAAAACTGTTTTTT
CDR3: CASSWTGLDNEKLFF
J: TRBJ1-4
size: once
D: TRBD1
V: TRBV5-5

DNA: TGTGCCAGCAGCTTTTTGTCTAGCGGGAGCGAGTACGAGCAGTACTTC
CDR3: CASSFLSSGSEYEQYF
J: TRBJ2-7
size: -
D: TRBD2
V: TRBV5-4

DNA: TGTGCCAGCAGCTTAGATCAGGGTACGCAGTATTTT
CDR3: CASSLDQGTQYF
J: TRBJ2-3
size: -
D: -
V: TRBV11-3

DNA: TGTGCCTGGAGTGCGACACAGGGGGCCTCTGAAAAACTGTTTTTT
CDR3: CAWSATQGASEKLFF
J: TRBJ1-4
size: -
D: TRBD1
V: TRBV30

DNA: TGTGCCTGGAGCCGGACAGGGCCCGTTTCCTACGAGCAGTACTTC
CDR3: CAWSRTGPVSYEQYF
J: TRBJ2-7
size: -
D: TRBD1
V: TRBV30

DNA: TGTGCCAGCAGTGAAGCGCTCAGGGGTGGCAATCAGCCCCAGCATTTT
CDR3: CASSEALRGGNQPQHF
J: TRBJ1-5
size: -
D: -
V: TRBV6-1

DNA: TGTGCCAGCAGCAATTTTCAGGGCACAGATACGCAGTATTTT
CDR3: CASSNFQGTDTQYF
J: TRBJ2-3
size: -
D: -
V: TRBV28